The present entry profiles one T cell receptor beta chain with its context. Antigen unknown. Profiled with immunoSEQ multiplex PCR; TCRdb holds only in-frame clones, not every one. Of 200,000 to 300,000 clones in the sample, roughly nine tenths were seen once. The donors were members of the 120-subject validation cohort (separate from the approximately 650-subject first cohort). This entry comes from a study of cytomegalovirus exposure and HLA in healthy donors. General observations from the study: Rare sequences made up most TCRs, while some public TCRs were found in many donors.

The CDR3 is made up of 12 amino acids. CDR1 and CDR2 from the germline V gene are MGHDK and SYGVNS. With 8 bases removed from V and 2 bases from J, the gap between germline ends came to 9 bases. Sequenced material: PBMCs. The V and J genes are TRBV25-1 and TRBJ1-1; unclear D gene. This receptor was taken from a young man in good health and CMV-seropositive. The CDR3 nucleotides are TGTGCCAGCTCGACTAGCAACACTGAAGCTTTCTTT. It codes for CASSTSNTEAFF.